Detailed here is one TCR beta chain. Its target is unknown. This specimen comes from a study of cytomegalovirus exposure and HLA in healthy donors. CDR3 length: 15 residues. The V end lost 6 bases, the J end lost 4 bases, and 16 bases lay between the germline ends. Germline CDR1 and CDR2: MDHEN and SYDVKM. It was with 60 Vbeta and 13 Jbeta primers that the PCR ran. TCRdb's copy holds only in-frame clones and misses some; the assay was immunoSEQ multiplex PCR. Here the sample spans about 150,000 clones, 79% being singletons. General study points: A later analysis, which compared TCR beta chains of equal frequency, found the HLA-associated ones more clonally expanded. In vitro checks showed that a few CMV-associated chains really do target CMV antigens.

Sequencing input: PBMCs. The rearrangement joins TRBV28 to TRBJ1-5; TRBD1 is a possible D gene (5 bases). The source is a man aged 50 or older in good health and CMV-seropositive. CDR3 sequence: CASSPPDSFNQPQHF. For the CDR3, the DNA is TGTGCCAGCAGCCCTCCTGACAGTTTTAATCAGCCCCAGCATTTT.